Below are 27 T cell receptor beta chains sequenced from a single sample in a study of follicular helper T cells after annual influenza vaccination. Data came from immunoSEQ multiplex PCR; TCRdb stores just in-frame clones and leaves some out. The table lists over a thousand clones, 65% to 75% of them singletons. Sample time point: 2015-2016 season, 7 days after influenza vaccination. Sequencing used CXCR5+ CD38+ circulating T follicular helper cells from blood, obtained 7 days after influenza vaccination. Subset: circulating Tfh, non-naive CD4+CXCR5+PD-1+ (ICOS+CD38+ or ICOS-CD38-). The receptors here all came from an adult who received the influenza vaccine.

The genes are TRBV5-1 and TRBJ2-3; D is perhaps TRBD1 (6 bases). The germline CDR1 and CDR2 sequences are SGHRS and YFSETQ. The V end was cut by 5 bases, the J end by 5 bases, with 15 bases between. This CDR3 comprises 14 residues. This chain's CDR3 is CASSPDSLKDTQYF. CDR3 DNA sequence: TGCGCCAGCAGTCCGGACAGCCTTAAAGATACGCAGTATTTT.

The chain combines TRBV19 with TRBJ1-1, with D perhaps TRBD1 (5 bases). This CDR3 contains 15 residues. With 2 bases removed from V and 4 bases from J, the gap between germline ends came to 14 bases. CDR1 and CDR2 (germline): LNHDA, SQIVND (reference sequence). Written as DNA, the CDR3 is TGTGCCAGTAGTATAAGCAGGGAATGGGGCACTGAAGCTTTCTTT. Its translation: CASSISREWGTEAFF.

J is TRBJ1-1 and V is TRBV6-1; TRBD1 agrees at 8 bases. Germline V gene lookup returns CDR1 MNHNS and CDR2 SASEGT. V trimming: 6 bases; J trimming: 13 bases; junction bases outside the gene matches: 16. CDR3 length: 14 residues. The CDR3 DNA reads as TGTGCCAGCAGCAGCCCCTGGGGACAGGTTATTTTTTTCTTT. Its protein is CASSSPWGQVIFFF.

The genes are TRBV6-1 and TRBJ2-5, with D perhaps TRBD1 or TRBD2 (5 bases each). The CDR3 is 14 residues long. Trimming removed 8 bases at V and 3 bases at J, with 16 bases between. Germline V gene lookup returns CDR1 MNHNS and CDR2 SASEGT. The DNA for the CDR3 is TGTGCCAGCCGGCGGTCGGGGACCAAAGAGACCCAGTACTTC. Its translation: CASRRSGTKETQYF.

This clone was picked up one time. The genes are TRBV21-1 and TRBJ1-3. TRBV21-1 represents a pseudogene. CDR3 length: 15 amino acids. The CDR3, as DNA: TGTGCCAGCAGTTGGCTACAACACGCACGAAACACCATATATTTT. Amino acids: CASSWLQHARNTIYF.

The chain has TRBV30 and TRBJ1-2; 7 bases map to TRBD1. The CDR3 has 13 amino acids. Germline V lookup: CDR1 GTSNPN, CDR2 SVGIG (reference sequence). Trimming cost V 5 bases and J 2 bases; bases outside gene matches: 5. CDR3 nucleotides: TGTGCCTGGCAATCCAGGGGGAACTATGGCTACACCTTC. Its protein product is CAWQSRGNYGYTF.

The chain has TRBV18 and TRBJ2-6; a possible D gene is TRBD1 (6 bases). The CDR3 runs 19 residues. Germline V CDR1 and CDR2: KGHSH, LQKENI. Trimming stripped 4 bases from V and 5 bases from J, with 24 bases between. As DNA, the CDR3 is TGTGCCAGCTCACAGGCACGGGACATTTACAAAAGTCGGGCCAACGTCCTGACTTTC. Its translation is CASSQARDIYKSRANVLTF.

This rearrangement joins TRBV19 to TRBJ2-3, with TRBD1 identical over 10 bases. The V segment lost 5 bases and the J segment 2 bases; nucleotides outside the gene matches: 7. Germline assignment: CDR1 LNHDA and CDR2 SQIVND (reference sequence). The CDR3 sequence is 16 residues long. CDR3 in amino acids: CASSSWTGGNTDTQYF. The CDR3 nucleotides are TGTGCCAGTAGTTCCTGGACAGGGGGAAACACAGATACGCAGTATTTT.

The V and J genes are TRBV6-5 and TRBJ2-7; 7 positions agree with TRBD2. Per germline, CDR1 MNHEY and CDR2 SVGAGI. The trim removed 6 bases at V and 6 bases at J, leaving 8 bases unmatched. The CDR3 consists of 13 residues. CDR3 nucleotide sequence: TGTGCCAGCAGCCGGGGAGGGCGGCGCGAGCAGTACTTC. Amino acids: CASSRGGRREQYF.

This rearrangement joins TRBV2 to TRBJ1-1; D gene unclear. The V gene's germline CDR1 is SNHLY and CDR2 FYNNEI. V lost 6 bases to trimming and J lost 8 bases, with 13 bases between them. The CDR3 spans 12 residues. Written as DNA, the CDR3 is TGTGCCAGCAGATTCCAGGAGGAAGAAGCTTTCTTT. This translates into CASRFQEEEAFF.

This clone is classed as large. The V call is TRBV5-1, the J call TRBJ2-2; the D is unclear. The CDR3 consists of 11 residues. V lost 5 bases and J 6 bases, leaving 5 bases between the germline ends. CDR1 and CDR2 from the germline V gene are SGHRS and YFSETQ. CDR3 DNA: TGCGCCAGCAGGATCGCCGGGGAGCTGTTTTTT. Protein: CASRIAGELFF.

This clone counts as large (0.1 to 1%). The identical CDR3 is also encoded by other nucleotide sequences in the sample. The genes are TRBV15 and TRBJ2-7, with D tentatively TRBD2 (6 bases). V lost 0 bases to trimming and J lost 2 bases, with 14 bases between them. Germline V lookup: CDR1 LNHNV, CDR2 YYDKDF (reference sequence). The CDR3 totals 16 residues. This CDR3 reads CATSRDSGGRTYEQYF. The CDR3 nucleotides are TGTGCCACCAGCAGAGATTCAGGAGGGAGGACCTACGAGCAGTACTTC.

The genes are TRBV2 and TRBJ2-2; D call uncertain. Trimming took off 4 bases at V and 4 bases at J, with 13 bases between the two ends. Germline-derived CDR1 and CDR2 are SNHLY and FYNNEI. The CDR3 sequence is 15 residues long. CDR3 loop: CASSVGLAGTGELFF. The CDR3 DNA sequence: TGTGCCAGCAGTGTAGGGTTAGCTGGCACCGGGGAGCTGTTTTTT.

The chain combines TRBV5-1 with TRBJ2-3; 7 bases fit TRBD1. V was clipped by 0 bases and J by 5 bases; unmatched bases: 9. The CDR3 consists of 16 residues. Germline values: CDR1 SGHRS, CDR2 YFSETQ. Here the CDR3 reads CASSLADRGQGDTQYF. CDR3 bases: TGCGCCAGCAGCTTGGCTGATAGGGGGCAAGGAGATACGCAGTATTTT. The entire variable domain, with the rest obtained from reference TRBV5-1 and TRBJ2-3, is as follows: KAGVTQTPRYLIKTRGQQVTLSCSPISGHRSVSWYQQTPGQGLQFLFEYFSETQRNKGNFPGRFSGRQFSNSRSEMNVSTLELGDSALYLCASSLADRGQGDTQYFGPGTRLTVL.

This chain links TRBV28 with TRBJ2-7; 7 nucleotides align to TRBD2. CDR1 is MDHEN, CDR2 SYDVKM, per germline. The CDR3 is 15 residues long. V shed 8 bases and J 6 bases; nucleotides not matched to a gene: 16. CDR3 in DNA: TGTGCCAGCGGAACGGAGGGGAGGGCCCATGTCGAGCAGTACTTC. Its protein is CASGTEGRAHVEQYF.

By sample fraction, this clone is large (0.1 to 1%). The chain links TRBV5-1 to TRBJ2-7; perhaps D is TRBD1 or TRBD2 (5 bases each). This CDR3 is built from 17 residues. With 2 bases removed from V and 1 base from J, the gap between germline ends came to 19 bases. The germline V gene encodes CDR1 SGHRS and CDR2 YFSETQ. CDR3 sequence (DNA): TGCGCCAGCAGCTTCACCCCTCCCGGGACGGGTTCCTACGAGCAGTACTTC. This encodes CASSFTPPGTGSYEQYF.

The chain carries TRBV7-9 and TRBJ2-7; 8 positions agree with TRBD1. Per germline, CDR1 SEHNR and CDR2 FQNEAQ (reference sequence). There are 14 residues in the CDR3. Trimming at V came to 5 bases and at J to 2 bases, leaving 5 bases not matched to a gene. CDR3 region: CASSRRQGPYEQYF. DNA of the CDR3: TGTGCCAGCAGCCGAAGACAGGGGCCCTACGAGCAGTACTTC.

In nucleotides, the CDR3 is TGTGCCAGCAGCCAATTGGGCCGAACGTCGAGCTCCTACAATGAGCAGTTCTTC. Protein: CASSQLGRTSSSYNEQFF. This sequence joins TRBV14 and TRBJ2-1, with D unresolved. This CDR3 has 18 residues. Germline V lookup: CDR1 SGHDN, CDR2 FVKESK. Trimming removed 2 bases at V and 0 bases at J, with 17 bases between.

As for this clone: Other DNA sequences of this sample code for an identical CDR3. This chain uses TRBV28 with TRBJ1-2; possible D gene TRBD1, 5 bases. Trimming cost V 6 bases and J 7 bases, with 15 bases left between them. CDR1 and CDR2 (germline): MDHEN, SYDVKM. The CDR3 covers 13 residues. The CDR3 region has the DNA TGTGCCAGCAGCCGCGGGCAGGGAGGTGGCTACACCTTC. Its translation: CASSRGQGGGYTF.

V gene TRBV5-1 combines with J gene TRBJ2-1; a possible D gene is TRBD2 (6 bases). CDR3 size: 14 residues. Between the trimmed V and J ends, which lost 4 bases and 10 bases, there was a span of 18 bases. Germline V gene data show CDR1 as SGHRS and CDR2 as YFSETQ. The CDR3 sequence is CASSAGDSRVEQFF. CDR3 in DNA: TGCGCCAGCAGCGCCGGGGACTCGCGAGTCGAGCAGTTCTTC. The full variable domain, rest sourced from reference TRBV5-1 and TRBJ2-1, is KAGVTQTPRYLIKTRGQQVTLSCSPISGHRSVSWYQQTPGQGLQFLFEYFSETQRNKGNFPGRFSGRQFSNSRSEMNVSTLELGDSALYLCASSAGDSRVEQFFGPGTRLTVL.

This clone has only a few counts. The chain combines TRBV2 with TRBJ1-5; 7 bases line up with TRBD1. The CDR3 runs to 15 residues. The ends lost 5 bases at V and 2 bases at J; junction bases unmatched: 6. The V gene's germline CDR1 is SNHLY and CDR2 FYNNEI. In nucleotides, the CDR3 is TGTGCCAGCAGTTCGCAGGGGGTAGGCAATCAGCCCCAGCATTTT. Protein: CASSSQGVGNQPQHF. Variable domain in full (rest from reference TRBV2 and TRBJ1-5): EPEVTQTPSHQVTQMGQEVILRCVPISNHLYFYWYRQILGQKVEFLVSFYNNEISEKSEIFDDQFSVERPDGSNFTLKIRSTKLEDSAMYFCASSSQGVGNQPQHFGDGTRLSIL.

The rearrangement joins TRBV7-6 to TRBJ2-5; D is undetermined. The CDR3 is made up of 13 amino acids. Trimming shortened V by 3 bases and J by 1 base, and 6 bases separated the two germline ends. In germline, CDR1 is SGHVS, CDR2 FNYEAQ. The CDR3: CASSLARQETQYF. CDR3 bases: TGTGCCAGCAGCTTGGCGCGCCAAGAGACCCAGTACTTC.

The chain combines TRBV28 with TRBJ2-7; D is tentatively TRBD1 or TRBD2 (6 bases each). Germline V gene lookup returns CDR1 MDHEN and CDR2 SYDVKM. This CDR3 has 16 residues. The V gene lost 2 bases and the J gene lost 6 bases, with 20 bases spanning the gap. In DNA form, the CDR3 reads TGTGCCAGCAGTTTAGGAGTCCGACTAGGAGGGGGCGAGCAGTACTTC. This sequence encodes CASSLGVRLGGGEQYF.

This chain uses TRBV30 with TRBJ1-3; D unresolved. Germline CDR1 GTSNPN, CDR2 SVGIG (reference sequence). The CDR3 loop spans 13 amino acids. V was shortened by 7 bases and J by 1 base, with 11 bases between the two germline ends. The CDR3 spells CAYDGKSGNTIYF. In DNA form, the CDR3 reads TGTGCCTATGACGGAAAGTCTGGAAACACCATATATTTT.

This clone was recorded a few times. The same CDR3 can be traced to other DNA sequences in this sample. V usage is TRBV11-2 and J usage is TRBJ1-4; 11 bases are shared with TRBD1. V lost 5 bases, J lost 7 bases, and 6 bases stayed unmatched. Germline CDR1 and CDR2: SGHAT and FQNNGV. This CDR3 region has 15 residues. CDR3 coding DNA: TGTGCCAGCAGCCTACCGGGACAGGGGGGTGAAAAACTGTTTTTT. Translated: CASSLPGQGGEKLFF.

There are a few counts of this clone. J is TRBJ2-7 and V is TRBV6-1; 9 bases are a match to TRBD1. Trimming cost V 4 bases and J 0 bases; bases outside gene matches: 16. Per germline, CDR1 MNHNS and CDR2 SASEGT. The CDR3 spans 19 residues. The CDR3 loop is CASSARQGDSQSPSYEQYF. The CDR3 DNA reads TGTGCCAGCAGTGCCCGACAGGGGGATAGCCAGAGCCCCTCCTACGAGCAGTACTTC.

This clone was counted only a few times. CDR3 DNA: TGTGCCAGCAGCCAACAGGGGGCTTCTGGAAACACCATATATTTT. The encoded protein is CASSQQGASGNTIYF. The chain couples TRBV5-4 to TRBJ1-3, with 9 nucleotides matching TRBD1. V was pared by 4 bases and J by 1 base, with 3 bases of the junction left unmatched. This CDR3 comprises 15 residues. Germline-derived CDR1 and CDR2 are SGHNT and YYREEE (reference sequence).